Included here is one T cell receptor beta chain sequence, with context. The data originate from a study of Tregs in tolerant kidney transplant recipients. Clones were sequenced by immunoSEQ multiplex PCR, and TCRdb holds only the in-frame ones, with some missing. The sample records under 95,000 clones, more than 85% being singletons. Unstimulated Tregs (CD4+CD25+CD127-) and CD4+CD25- non-Tregs were sorted from PBMCs. This CDR3 contains 12 residues. Trimming left V 5 bases short and J 11 bases short, with 15 bases between. The germline V gene has CDR1 MDHEN and CDR2 SYDVKM. The TCR comes from a human donor who received a combined kidney and bone marrow transplant. Specimen: Tregs from blood, collected before the transplant. The V gene is TRBV28, the J gene TRBJ1-2; D not certain. The CDR3, as DNA: TGTGCCAGCAGTCGAGGCAACGCGTGGTACACCTTC. This codes for CASSRGNAWYTF.